This T cell receptor (beta chain) was captured in a study of blood T cell repertoires in COVID-19 (dated by TCRdb to about 2020). Describing the broader study: Samples from collaborators originated in the United States, Italy and Spain and spanned both the acute and convalescent phases of COVID-19. The prospective study material was composed of cDNA or gDNA derived from T cells, B-cell-depleted T cells, or PBMCs. Deeply sampled blood TCRbeta repertoires from subjects exposed to, actively infected with, or recovered from COVID-19 were included in the dataset. The repertoires were released in a freely available public database meant as a resource for research on the immune response to SARS-CoV-2. Samples came from the ongoing ImmuneRACE study (first 160 participants) plus 1,254 subjects from 6 global collaborators. Nearly every sample came with metadata listing a de-identified subject ID, COVID-19 status, age in years and sex. Where available, HLA class I and class II types were obtained from metadata supplied by the sample provider rather than from assay-based typing. Here is what the overall study found, with its caveats: How much clinical and demographic metadata was included differed by source and by participant, and the metadata was provided uncurated.

For this clone: What antigen it recognizes has not been identified. The sample holds no much larger clone one base away, and base qualities are not on file.

V is reduced by 6 bases and J by 5 bases, leaving a spacing of 10 bases between them. The CDR3, cysteine through phenylalanine, is 12 amino acids long. The retained sequence is limited to the CDR3, 36 bases, with the frame set at the first base. Each collaborating institution followed its own protocols to collect whole blood in K2EDTA tubes. For TCRbeta analysis, collaborators shipped samples in one of three forms: frozen whole blood, isolated PBMCs, or DNA extracted from either of those sample types. TCRbeta CDR3 regions were amplified from genomic DNA by means of the immunoSEQ Assay, a bias-controlled multiplex PCR. The source study handled its data this way. The number of nucleated cells in each sample was estimated from the amplification of reference gene primers within the assay. Sequence reads were collapsed and filtered to measure the absolute abundance of every unique TCRbeta CDR3 rearrangement. For each sample, productive Simpson clonality was calculated by taking the square root of Simpson's diversity index across productive rearrangements. TCRdb obtained this table from immuneACCESS and retained in-frame rearrangements with V and J assigned. These tables miss some clones; where compared with another copy, unresolved V genes account for less than half of the shortfall, and the remainder is unexplained. D and trimming come from the DNA, and the V and J calls and clone size come from that table. The sample table lists roughly 180,000 clones, roughly nine tenths of them with a count of one. The top ten clonotypes cover less than 3.5% of the sample.

The specimen sequenced was peripheral blood. The rearranged segments are TRBV12-3 or TRBV12-4 and TRBJ1-2; TRBD1 is possibly the D segment (6 matching bases). The source is a woman in her twenties or thirties with active or convalescent COVID-19. The DNA reads TGTGCCAGCAGGTCCACAGGGTATGGCTACACCTTC. This codes for CASRSTGYGYTF.